This TCR beta chain originates from a study of cytomegalovirus exposure and HLA in healthy donors. Note on this clone: What it binds is unknown.

Regarding the study as a whole: Reports showed the classifier diagnosing cytomegalovirus status with high specificity and sensitivity.

The PCR ran on 60 Vbeta and 13 Jbeta primers. Sequencing was performed with immunoSEQ multiplex PCR; in TCRdb, only in-frame clones are kept and a portion is missing. The sample lists approximately 100,000 clones; 60% to 85% were seen once. The receptor was derived from a female donor in good health and CMV-seronegative. The material sequenced was PBMCs.

The CDR3 nucleotides read TGTGCCAGCACAGAAGGAGGGCCTCAAGAGACCCAGTACTTC. It specifies CASTEGGPQETQYF. V gene TRBV6-6 combines with J gene TRBJ2-5; D is perhaps TRBD2 (6 bases). The CDR3 is 14 amino acids. Germline CDR1 and CDR2: MNHNY and SVGAGI (reference sequence). V lost 7 bases to trimming and J lost 2 bases, with 14 bases between them.